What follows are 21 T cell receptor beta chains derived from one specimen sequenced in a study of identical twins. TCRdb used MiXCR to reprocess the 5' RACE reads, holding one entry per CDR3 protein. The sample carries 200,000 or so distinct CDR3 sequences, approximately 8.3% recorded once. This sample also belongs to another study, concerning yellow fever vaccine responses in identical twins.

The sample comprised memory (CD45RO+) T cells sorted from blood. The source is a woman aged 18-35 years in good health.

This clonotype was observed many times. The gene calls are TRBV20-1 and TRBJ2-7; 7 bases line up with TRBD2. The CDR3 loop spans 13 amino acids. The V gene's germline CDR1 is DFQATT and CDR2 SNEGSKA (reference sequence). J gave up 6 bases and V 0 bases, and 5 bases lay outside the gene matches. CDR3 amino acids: CSARDGLGLEQYF. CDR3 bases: TGCAGTGCTAGAGATGGACTAGGGCTCGAGCAGTACTTC.

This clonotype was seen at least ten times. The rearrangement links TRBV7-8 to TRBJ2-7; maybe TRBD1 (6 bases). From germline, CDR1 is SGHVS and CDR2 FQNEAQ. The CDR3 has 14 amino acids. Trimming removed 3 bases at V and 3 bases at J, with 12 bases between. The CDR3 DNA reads TGTGCCAGCAGCTTTGGACAGTCAGGCTACGAGCAGTACTTC. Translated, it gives CASSFGQSGYEQYF.

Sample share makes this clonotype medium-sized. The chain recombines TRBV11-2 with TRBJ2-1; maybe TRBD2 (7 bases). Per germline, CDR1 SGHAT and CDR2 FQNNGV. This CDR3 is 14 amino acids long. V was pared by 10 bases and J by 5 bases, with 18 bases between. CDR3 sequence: CAIRRGGKHNEQFF. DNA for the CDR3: TGTGCCATCCGGAGGGGGGGTAAGCACAATGAGCAGTTCTTC.

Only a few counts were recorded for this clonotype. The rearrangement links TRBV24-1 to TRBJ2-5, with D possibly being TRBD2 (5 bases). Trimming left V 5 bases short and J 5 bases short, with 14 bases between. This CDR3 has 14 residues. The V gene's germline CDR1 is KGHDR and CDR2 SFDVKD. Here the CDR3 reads CATSAYRETETQYF. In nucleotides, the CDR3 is TGTGCCACCAGTGCGTACCGGGAAACCGAGACCCAGTACTTC.

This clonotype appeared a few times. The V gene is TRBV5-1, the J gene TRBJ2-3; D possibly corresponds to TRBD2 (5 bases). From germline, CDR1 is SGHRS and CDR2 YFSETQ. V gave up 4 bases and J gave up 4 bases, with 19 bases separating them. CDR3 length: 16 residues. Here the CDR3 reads CASSPGISAGSDTQYF. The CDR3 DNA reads TGCGCCAGCAGCCCGGGGATATCGGCCGGGTCAGATACGCAGTATTTT.

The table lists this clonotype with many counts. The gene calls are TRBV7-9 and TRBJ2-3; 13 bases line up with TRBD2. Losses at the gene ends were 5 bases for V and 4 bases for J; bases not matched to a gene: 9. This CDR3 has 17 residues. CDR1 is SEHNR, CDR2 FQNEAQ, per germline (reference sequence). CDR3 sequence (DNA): TGTGCCAGCAGCACCCGGACTAGCGGGAGACATCCAGATACGCAGTATTTT. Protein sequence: CASSTRTSGRHPDTQYF.

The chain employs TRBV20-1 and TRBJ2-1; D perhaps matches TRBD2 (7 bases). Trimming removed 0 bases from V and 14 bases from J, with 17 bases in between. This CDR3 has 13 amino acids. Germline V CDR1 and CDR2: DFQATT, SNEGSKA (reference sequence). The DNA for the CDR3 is TGCAGTGCTAGAGAGGCTCCCGGGGGGCTGGAGTTCTTC. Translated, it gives CSAREAPGGLEFF.

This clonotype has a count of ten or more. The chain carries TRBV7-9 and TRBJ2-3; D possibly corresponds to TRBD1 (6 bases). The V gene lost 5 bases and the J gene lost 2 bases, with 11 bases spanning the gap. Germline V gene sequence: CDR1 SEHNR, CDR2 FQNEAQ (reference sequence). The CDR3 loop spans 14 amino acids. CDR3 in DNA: TGTGCCAGCAGCCTCCAGGGGCCCACAGATACGCAGTATTTT. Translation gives CASSLQGPTDTQYF.

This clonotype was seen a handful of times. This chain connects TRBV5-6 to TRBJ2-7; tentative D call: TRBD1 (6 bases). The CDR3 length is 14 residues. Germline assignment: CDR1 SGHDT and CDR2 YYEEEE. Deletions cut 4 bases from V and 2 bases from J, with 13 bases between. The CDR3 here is CASSEQGRTYEQYF. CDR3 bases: TGTGCCAGCAGCGAACAGGGAAGGACCTACGAGCAGTACTTC.

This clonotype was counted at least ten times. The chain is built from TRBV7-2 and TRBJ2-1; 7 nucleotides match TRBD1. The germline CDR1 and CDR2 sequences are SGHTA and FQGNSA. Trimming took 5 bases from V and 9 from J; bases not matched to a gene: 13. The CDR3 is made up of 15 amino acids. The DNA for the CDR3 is TGTGCCAGCAGCCGAACCGGGACAGAAGGGGGTGAGCAGTTCTTC. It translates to CASSRTGTEGGEQFF.

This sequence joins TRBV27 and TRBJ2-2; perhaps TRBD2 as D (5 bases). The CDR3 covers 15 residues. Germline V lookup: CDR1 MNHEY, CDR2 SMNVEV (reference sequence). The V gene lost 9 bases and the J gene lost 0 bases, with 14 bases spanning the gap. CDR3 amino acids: CARKEDFTNTGELFF. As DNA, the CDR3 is TGTGCCAGGAAGGAGGACTTCACGAACACCGGGGAGCTGTTTTTT.

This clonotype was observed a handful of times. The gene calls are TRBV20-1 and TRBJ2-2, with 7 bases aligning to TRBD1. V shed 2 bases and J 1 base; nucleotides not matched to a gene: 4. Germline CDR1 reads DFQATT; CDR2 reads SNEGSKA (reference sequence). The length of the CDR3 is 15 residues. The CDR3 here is CSARPAGGNTGELFF. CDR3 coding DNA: TGCAGTGCTAGACCGGCAGGGGGGAACACCGGGGAGCTGTTTTTT.

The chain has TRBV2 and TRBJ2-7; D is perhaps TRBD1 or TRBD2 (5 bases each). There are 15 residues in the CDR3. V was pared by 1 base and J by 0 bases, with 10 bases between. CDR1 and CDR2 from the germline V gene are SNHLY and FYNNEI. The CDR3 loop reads CASSEGWGSSYEQYF. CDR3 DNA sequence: TGTGCCAGCAGTGAAGGTTGGGGGAGCTCCTACGAGCAGTACTTC.

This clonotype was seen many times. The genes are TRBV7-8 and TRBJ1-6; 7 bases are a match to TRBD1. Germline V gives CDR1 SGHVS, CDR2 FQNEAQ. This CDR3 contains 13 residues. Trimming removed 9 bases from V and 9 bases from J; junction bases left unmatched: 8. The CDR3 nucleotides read TGTGCCAGTCAGACAGGGAGTAGTTCACCCCTCCACTTT. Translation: CASQTGSSSPLHF.

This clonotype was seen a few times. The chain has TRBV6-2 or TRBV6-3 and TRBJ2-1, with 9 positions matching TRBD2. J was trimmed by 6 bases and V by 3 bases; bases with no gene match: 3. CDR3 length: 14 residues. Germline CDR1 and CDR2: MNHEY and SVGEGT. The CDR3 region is CASSYLAGPNEQFF. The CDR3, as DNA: TGTGCCAGCAGTTATCTAGCGGGGCCCAATGAGCAGTTCTTC.

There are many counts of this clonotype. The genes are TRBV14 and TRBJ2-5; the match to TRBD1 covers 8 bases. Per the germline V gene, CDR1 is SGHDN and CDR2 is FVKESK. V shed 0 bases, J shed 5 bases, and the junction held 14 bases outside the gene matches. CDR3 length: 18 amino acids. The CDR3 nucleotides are TGTGCCAGCAGCCAAGAGATCAGGGGGCTTAGAGGAGTGGAGACCCAGTACTTC. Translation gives CASSQEIRGLRGVETQYF.

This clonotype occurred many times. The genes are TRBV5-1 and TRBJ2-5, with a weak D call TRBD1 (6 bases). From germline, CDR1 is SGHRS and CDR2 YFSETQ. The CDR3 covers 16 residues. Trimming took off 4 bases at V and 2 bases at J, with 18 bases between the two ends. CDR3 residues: CASSPDGGTLQETQYF. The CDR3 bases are TGCGCCAGCAGCCCTGATGGGGGCACACTTCAAGAGACCCAGTACTTC. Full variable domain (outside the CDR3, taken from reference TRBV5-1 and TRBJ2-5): KAGVTQTPRYLIKTRGQQVTLSCSPISGHRSVSWYQQTPGQGLQFLFEYFSETQRNKGNFPGRFSGRQFSNSRSEMNVSTLELGDSALYLCASSPDGGTLQETQYFGPGTRLLVL.

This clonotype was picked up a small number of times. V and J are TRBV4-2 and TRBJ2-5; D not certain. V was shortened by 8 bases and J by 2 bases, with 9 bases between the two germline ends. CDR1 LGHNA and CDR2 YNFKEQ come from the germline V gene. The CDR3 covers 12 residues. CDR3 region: CASGSVQETQYF. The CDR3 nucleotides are TGTGCCAGCGGTTCGGTTCAAGAGACCCAGTACTTC.

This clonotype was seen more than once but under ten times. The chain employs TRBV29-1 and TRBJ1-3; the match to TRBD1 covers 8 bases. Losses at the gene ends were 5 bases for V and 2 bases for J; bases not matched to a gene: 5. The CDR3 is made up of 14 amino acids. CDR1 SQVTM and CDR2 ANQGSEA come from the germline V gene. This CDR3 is CSVSQGATGNTIYF. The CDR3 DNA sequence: TGCAGCGTTTCCCAGGGGGCGACTGGAAACACCATATATTTT.

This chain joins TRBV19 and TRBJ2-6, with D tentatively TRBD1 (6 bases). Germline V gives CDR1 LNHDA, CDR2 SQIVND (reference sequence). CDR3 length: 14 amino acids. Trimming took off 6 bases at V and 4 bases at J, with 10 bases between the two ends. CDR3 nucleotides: TGTGCCAGTAGGGGTACAGGGGGGGCCAACGTCCTGACTTTC. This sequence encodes CASRGTGGANVLTF.

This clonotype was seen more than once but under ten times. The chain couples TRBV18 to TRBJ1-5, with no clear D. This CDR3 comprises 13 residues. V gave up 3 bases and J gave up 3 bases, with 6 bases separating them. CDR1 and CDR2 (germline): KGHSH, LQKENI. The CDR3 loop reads CASSPGLNQPQHF. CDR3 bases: TGTGCCAGCTCACCTGGGCTCAATCAGCCCCAGCATTTT. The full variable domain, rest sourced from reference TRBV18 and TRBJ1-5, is NAGVMQNPRHLVRRRGQEARLRCSPMKGHSHVYWYRQLPEEGLKFMVYLQKENIIDESGMPKERFSAEFPKEGPSILRIQQVVRGDSAAYFCASSPGLNQPQHFGDGTRLSIL.